The source of this TCR beta chain is a study of post-analysis software for immune sequencing data. The TCR beta cDNA libraries carried unique molecular identifiers. TCRdb ran MiXCR on the PCR reads and lists one entry per CDR3 protein. The table includes approximately 770,000 distinct CDR3 sequences, about 45% detected once. Sequenced input: blood. The sequence came from a girl aged 5-17 years with multiple sclerosis.

Here the CDR3 reads CASSYPSGITYEQYF. CDR3 coding DNA: TGTGCCAGCAGCTACCCTAGCGGGATCACCTACGAGCAGTACTTC. V gene TRBV7-9 combines with J gene TRBJ2-7, with 9 bases lining up with TRBD2. Trimming at V came to 4 bases and at J to 2 bases, leaving 6 bases not matched to a gene. In germline, CDR1 is SEHNR, CDR2 FQNEAQ (reference sequence). This CDR3 is built from 15 residues.